One sample yielded the 9 T cell receptor beta chains listed below, sequenced in a study of T cell responses to AZD1222 COVID-19 vaccine. Data came from immunoSEQ multiplex PCR; TCRdb stores just in-frame clones and leaves some out. The sample holds approximately 150,000 clones; roughly 92% are singletons and the top ten take around 1.5%. Sequenced material: peripheral blood, taken on day 0 of AZD1222 vaccination. Source of these receptors: an adult in good health.

The gene calls are TRBV6-1 and TRBJ1-2; tentative D call: TRBD1 (6 bases). The CDR3 has 14 residues. Germline CDR1 is MNHNS and CDR2 is SASEGT. The V end was cut by 2 bases, the J end by 5 bases, with 12 bases between. CDR3 in amino acids: CASSESDSWYGYTF. The CDR3 DNA reads as TGTGCCAGCAGTGAATCGGACAGTTGGTATGGCTACACCTTC.

The rearrangement joins TRBV6-1 to TRBJ1-2; 7 positions agree with TRBD1. With V trimmed by 1 base and J by 4 bases, 6 bases remained unmatched. CDR3 length: 15 residues. Germline values: CDR1 MNHNS, CDR2 SASEGT. The CDR3 DNA reads as TGTGCCAGCAGTGAAGGGGGAGGGGGCAGCTATGGCTACACCTTC. Translating it yields CASSEGGGGSYGYTF.

The gene calls are TRBV6-2 or TRBV6-3 and TRBJ2-3, with D unclear. The CDR3 covers 13 residues. Germline CDR1 MNHEY, CDR2 SVGEGT. V dropped 2 bases and J dropped 2 bases, with 5 bases sitting between them. The CDR3 protein is CASSYPPTDTQYF. The CDR3, as DNA: TGTGCCAGCAGTTACCCCCCCACAGATACGCAGTATTTT.

This chain joins TRBV19 and TRBJ2-2; TRBD2 agrees at 9 bases. The junction had 1 base not matched to a gene; V was cut back by 7 bases and J by 7 bases. CDR1 and CDR2 from the germline V gene are LNHDA and SQIVND (reference sequence). The CDR3 is 12 residues long. The CDR3 DNA is TGTGCCAGTAAACTAGCGGGCGGGGAGCTGTTTTTT. Its translation: CASKLAGGELFF.

The chain is built from TRBV7-9 and TRBJ1-2; perhaps TRBD1 as D (6 bases). CDR1 and CDR2 (germline): SEHNR, FQNEAQ (reference sequence). Deletions cut 5 bases from V and 4 bases from J, with 23 bases between. This CDR3 has 17 amino acids. In nucleotides, the CDR3 is TGTGCCAGCAGCCCCCTGGGGGACATCGGCTTCCTCTATGGCTACACCTTC. As protein: CASSPLGDIGFLYGYTF. The full variable domain, rest sourced from reference TRBV7-9 and TRBJ1-2, is DTGVSQNPRHKITKRGQNVTFRCDPISEHNRLYWYRQTLGQGPEFLTYFQNEAQLEKSRLLSDRFSAERPKGSFSTLEIQRTEQGDSAMYLCASSPLGDIGFLYGYTFGSGTRLTVV.

This clone has just one count. The rearrangement links TRBV7-9 to TRBJ1-2, with TRBD1 matching 7 bases. The J segment lost 3 bases and the V segment lost 1 base, leaving 2 bases of the junction unmatched. Germline assignment: CDR1 SEHNR and CDR2 FQNEAQ (reference sequence). This CDR3 contains 14 residues. The CDR3 is CASSLGQGDYGYTF. CDR3 nucleotides: TGTGCCAGCAGCTTAGGGCAGGGGGACTATGGCTACACCTTC.

DNA of the CDR3: TGTGCCTGGAGTGTGTCCGCGAGCAATCAGCCCCAGCATTTT. It translates to CAWSVSASNQPQHF. This chain links TRBV30 with TRBJ1-5; D unclear. Germline loops: CDR1 GTSNPN, CDR2 SVGIG (reference sequence). The CDR3 covers 14 residues. With 0 bases removed from V and 1 base from J, the gap between germline ends came to 7 bases. Full variable domain (remainder filled in from reference TRBV30 and TRBJ1-5): SQTIHQWPATLVQPVGSPLSLECTVEGTSNPNLYWYRQAAGRGLQLLFYSVGIGQISSEVPQNLSASRPQDRQFILSSKKLLLSDSGFYLCAWSVSASNQPQHFGDGTRLSIL.

This clone has just one count. The genes are TRBV30 and TRBJ1-2; 12 positions agree with TRBD1. Germline CDR1 GTSNPN, CDR2 SVGIG (reference sequence). The J segment lost 4 bases and the V segment lost 0 bases, leaving 3 bases of the junction unmatched. CDR3 size: 15 residues. CDR3 sequence reads: CAWSVGTGGFYGYTF. The CDR3 coding sequence is TGTGCCTGGAGTGTGGGGACAGGGGGCTTCTATGGCTACACCTTC.

This clone was picked up a small number of times. The chain carries TRBV10-1 and TRBJ1-1; 7 positions agree with TRBD1. V was pared by 1 base and J by 10 bases, with 6 bases of the junction left unmatched. Germline CDR1 and CDR2: WNHNN and SYGVQD (reference sequence). This CDR3 spans 13 amino acids. The CDR3 sequence: CASSEFRGQRAFF. Written as DNA, the CDR3 is TGCGCCAGCAGTGAGTTTAGGGGGCAGAGAGCTTTCTTT.